This TCR beta chain was identified in a study of prognosis after radiotherapy for stage I lung cancer. There are many counts of this clonotype. The TCR beta CDR3 region was amplified from genomic DNA, with two rounds of multiplex PCR being used for the amplification. It was primers specific to each TRBV and TRBJ gene that first-round PCR used. One entry per CDR3 protein results from TCRdb running MiXCR on the multiplex PCR reads. The sample has under 20,000 distinct CDR3 sequences, about 46% seen once. Germline CDR1 reads MNHEY; CDR2 reads SMNVEV (reference sequence). The CDR3 covers 13 residues. V lost 6 bases and J lost 0, with 9 bases in between.

The source is a donor aged 50 or older with non-small cell lung cancer. This specimen consisted of PBMCs, obtained before or after stereotactic body radiation therapy (not recorded which). V and J are TRBV27 and TRBJ2-7; no firm D call. As DNA, the CDR3 is TGTGCCAGCAGCCCGGGTGCCTCCTACGAGCAGTACTTC. Translation gives CASSPGASYEQYF.